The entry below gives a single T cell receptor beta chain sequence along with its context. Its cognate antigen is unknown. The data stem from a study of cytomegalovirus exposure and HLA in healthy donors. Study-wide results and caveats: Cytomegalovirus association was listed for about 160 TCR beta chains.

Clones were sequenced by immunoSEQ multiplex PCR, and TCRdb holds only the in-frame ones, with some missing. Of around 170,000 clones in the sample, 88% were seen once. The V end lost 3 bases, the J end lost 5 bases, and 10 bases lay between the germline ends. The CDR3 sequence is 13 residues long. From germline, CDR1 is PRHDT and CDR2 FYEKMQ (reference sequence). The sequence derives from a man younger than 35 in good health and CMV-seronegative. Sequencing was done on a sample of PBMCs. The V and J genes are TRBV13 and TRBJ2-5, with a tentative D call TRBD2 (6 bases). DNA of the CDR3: TGTGCCAGCAGCTTGGGGGGAAGGGAGACCCAGTACTTC. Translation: CASSLGGRETQYF.